A single sample is the source of the 10 T cell receptor beta chains below, sequenced in a study of blood T cell repertoires in COVID-19. Measured with immunoSEQ multiplex PCR; TCRdb has only the in-frame clones, and not every one. The sample contains about 220,000 clones, about 91% of which appear only once. The source material was PBMCs or T cells enriched from blood (not recorded which). These receptor sequences come from a woman aged 40 to 50 with acute COVID-19.

The chain carries TRBV5-1 and TRBJ2-3; 8 bases are shared with TRBD2. V lost 3 bases, J lost 4 bases, and 10 bases stayed unmatched. The length of the CDR3 is 16 residues. Germline V gives CDR1 SGHRS, CDR2 YFSETQ. The CDR3 protein is CASSSGGAGVADTQYF. The CDR3 nucleotides are TGCGCCAGCAGCTCTGGGGGAGCGGGAGTTGCAGATACGCAGTATTTT.

The genes are TRBV7-9 and TRBJ1-2, with TRBD1 matching 8 bases. V shed 5 bases and J 8 bases; nucleotides not matched to a gene: 7. CDR1 is SEHNR, CDR2 FQNEAQ, per germline (reference sequence). The CDR3 is 13 amino acids. The CDR3 here is CASSVDRGGGYTF. CDR3 nucleotide sequence: TGTGCCAGCAGCGTCGACAGGGGCGGCGGCTACACCTTC.

This rearrangement joins TRBV5-6 to TRBJ1-5; TRBD1 aligns across 7 bases. The CDR3 totals 14 residues. Germline V gives CDR1 SGHDT, CDR2 YYEEEE. V shed 5 bases, J shed 6 bases, and the junction held 8 bases outside the gene matches. The CDR3 DNA sequence: TGTGCCAGCAGTCGGAGACAGGGAGCTCAGCCCCAGCATTTT. Protein: CASSRRQGAQPQHF.

The chain uses TRBV30 and TRBJ1-2; 10 bases are a match to TRBD1. This CDR3 spans 13 amino acids. Germline loops: CDR1 GTSNPN, CDR2 SVGIG (reference sequence). Germline trimming cut 8 bases from V and 4 bases from J; bases unmatched to any gene: 7. CDR3 coding DNA: TGTGCCCGTGGGGACAGGGGCGGCTATGGCTACACCTTC. It codes for CARGDRGGYGYTF. The full variable domain, with the rest looked up from reference TRBV30 and TRBJ1-2, is SQTIHQWPATLVQPVGSPLSLECTVEGTSNPNLYWYRQAAGRGLQLLFYSVGIGQISSEVPQNLSASRPQDRQFILSSKKLLLSDSGFYLCARGDRGGYGYTFGSGTRLTVV.

This chain connects TRBV19 to TRBJ2-5; 13 positions match TRBD2. The V and J ends lost 5 bases and 2 bases, in that order; junction bases with no gene match: 2. Germline assignment: CDR1 LNHDA and CDR2 SQIVND (reference sequence). CDR3 length: 15 residues. The CDR3 DNA reads as TGTGCCAGTAGTCCGGGACTAGCGGGACAAGAGACCCAGTACTTC. As protein: CASSPGLAGQETQYF.

The chain carries TRBV24-1 and TRBJ2-3; 9 bases map to TRBD2. Germline V gene sequence: CDR1 KGHDR, CDR2 SFDVKD. CDR3 length: 17 amino acids. V trimming: 6 bases; J trimming: 5 bases; junction bases outside the gene matches: 14. The CDR3 DNA reads TGTGCCACCAGTCTGGGCGGGGCTAGCGGGGTGGTAGATACGCAGTATTTT. Amino acid sequence: CATSLGGASGVVDTQYF.

The V gene is TRBV30, the J gene TRBJ2-7, with D possibly being TRBD2 (6 bases). The CDR3 is made up of 13 amino acids. Trimming cost V 2 bases and J 8 bases, with 16 bases left between them. Germline CDR1 is GTSNPN and CDR2 is SVGIG (reference sequence). The CDR3 DNA reads TGTGCCTGGAGTCTGGGGGACTTTGTAAAGCAGTACTTC. Encoded protein: CAWSLGDFVKQYF.

The chain couples TRBV30 to TRBJ1-2; TRBD1 might be the D (5 bases). V was cut by 1 base and J by 7 bases, with 16 bases left in between. CDR1 is GTSNPN and CDR2 is SVGIG in the germline V gene (reference sequence). CDR3 length: 14 amino acids. This chain's CDR3 is CAWSERQPRPGYTF. DNA of the CDR3: TGTGCCTGGAGTGAACGACAGCCCAGGCCTGGCTACACCTTC.

The gene calls are TRBV9 and TRBJ1-5, with 7 bases aligning to TRBD1. The ends lost 1 base at V and 7 bases at J; junction bases unmatched: 5. Germline CDR1 and CDR2: SGDLS and YYNGEE. The CDR3 extends over 14 amino acids. CDR3 residues: CASSVTGVGQPQHF. The CDR3 nucleotides are TGTGCCAGCAGCGTAACAGGGGTAGGGCAGCCCCAGCATTTT.

The chain links TRBV12-3 or TRBV12-4 to TRBJ1-1, with D maybe TRBD1 (6 bases). This CDR3 contains 13 residues. Trimming shortened V by 3 bases and J by 6 bases, and 11 bases separated the two germline ends. The CDR3 DNA is TGTGCCAGCAGTTTCAGGGGTCGCGCTGAAGCTTTCTTT. It yields the protein CASSFRGRAEAFF.